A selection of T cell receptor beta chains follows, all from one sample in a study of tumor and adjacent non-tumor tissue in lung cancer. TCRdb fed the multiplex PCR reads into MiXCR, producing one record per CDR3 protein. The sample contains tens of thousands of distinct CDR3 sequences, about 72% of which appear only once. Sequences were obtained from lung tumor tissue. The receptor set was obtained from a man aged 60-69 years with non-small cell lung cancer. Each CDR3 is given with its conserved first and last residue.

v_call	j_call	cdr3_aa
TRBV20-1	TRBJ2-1	CSARMVAGVVGYNEQFF
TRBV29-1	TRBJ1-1	CSVDSGTGVTEAFF
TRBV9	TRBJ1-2	CASSVAGGGYTF
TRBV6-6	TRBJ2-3	CASSSGVPDTQYF
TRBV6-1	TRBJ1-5	CASSEVGASNKPQHF
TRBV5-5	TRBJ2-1	CASSWGLAGVGNEQFF
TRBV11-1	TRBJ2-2	CTSNRTSGTGELFF
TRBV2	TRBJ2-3	CASRKTSGVSTDTQYF
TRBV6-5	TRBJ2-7	CASEGHRPYEQYF
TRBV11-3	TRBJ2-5	CASSTPPGHGAEETQYF
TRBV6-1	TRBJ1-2	CASTPIFRGTGTRGYTF
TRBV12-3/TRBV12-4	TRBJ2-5	CASTWTSGNQGTQYF
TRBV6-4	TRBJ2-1	CVSSETGGTFNEQFF
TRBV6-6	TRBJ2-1	CASSYDQGRNEQFF
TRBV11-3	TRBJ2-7	CASSFQGPIYEQYF
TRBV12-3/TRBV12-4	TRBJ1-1	CASSLVSKTEAFF
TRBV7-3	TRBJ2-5	CASSLTRGVQETQYF
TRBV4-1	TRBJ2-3	CAGSQHLGQGVPDTQYF
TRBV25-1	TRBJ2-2	CASRTTAGELFF
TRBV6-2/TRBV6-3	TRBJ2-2	CASSLFVGVAGELFF
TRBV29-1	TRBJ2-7	CSAVWTGEPYEQHF
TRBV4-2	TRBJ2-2	CASSRGLARANTGELLF